This T cell receptor (beta chain) is drawn from a study of blood T cell repertoires in COVID-19 (dated by TCRdb to the early 2020s). As for the study more broadly: Samples from collaborators originated in the United States, Italy and Spain and spanned both the acute and convalescent phases of COVID-19. The prospective study material was composed of cDNA or gDNA derived from T cells, B-cell-depleted T cells, or PBMCs. The dataset comprised deeply sampled blood TCRbeta repertoires from subjects exposed to, actively infected with, or recovered from COVID-19. The repertoires were made available in a free public database intended to serve as a resource for research on the immune response to SARS-CoV-2. Samples came from the ongoing ImmuneRACE study (first 160 participants) plus 1,254 subjects from 6 global collaborators. Nearly every sample came with metadata listing a de-identified subject ID, COVID-19 status, age in years and sex. HLA class I and class II types, where available, came from metadata supplied by the sample provider rather than from assay-based typing.

TCRbeta CDR3 regions were amplified from genomic DNA using the immunoSEQ Assay, a bias-controlled multiplex PCR. Per the authors' processing: The number of nucleated cells in each sample was estimated by amplification of reference gene primers within the assay. To quantify the absolute abundance of each unique TCRbeta CDR3 rearrangement, sequence reads were collapsed and filtered. For each sample, productive Simpson clonality was calculated as the square root of Simpson's diversity index across productive rearrangements. Imported from immuneACCESS, the table was reduced by TCRdb to in-frame sequences with V and J called. These copies leave out some clones; in studies compared against another copy, an unresolved V gene accounts for under half, and the cause of the remainder is not known. V, J and clone size derive from that table, while D and trimming were established from the DNA sequence. Recorded for this sample are about 240,000 clones; around 84% of them occurred a single time. The top ten constitute more than 6.5% of the sample.

Including the terminal cysteine and phenylalanine, the CDR3 comprises 12 residues. The entry retains the CDR3 DNA only, 36 bases that are in frame from base 1. The V end loses 3 bases and the J end loses 5 bases, and a stretch of 7 bases separates them. CDR1 SGHDN and CDR2 FVKESK were looked up in the germline V gene. Each collaborating institution followed its own protocols to collect whole blood in K2EDTA tubes. Collaborator samples were shipped for TCRbeta analysis as frozen whole blood, isolated PBMCs, or DNA extracted from either sample type. Study-level results and caveats: The amount of clinical and demographic metadata varied by source and participant and was provided uncurated.

This clone was counted between two and nine times. Its antigen is not yet known. Base qualities are not recorded, but no much larger clone differs from it by a single base. The receptor was isolated from a woman aged 70-85 years with active or convalescent COVID-19. The V and J genes are TRBV14 and TRBJ1-2, with TRBD1 perhaps the D gene, on 6 matching bases. The sequenced sample was peripheral blood. The DNA sequence is given as TGTGCCAGCAGCCACGGACAGTATGGCTACACCTTC. It translates to CASSHGQYGYTF.